These 5 T cell receptor beta chains came from one sample sequenced in a study of T cells in localized non-small cell lung cancer. Generated by immunoSEQ multiplex PCR, the TCRdb table keeps only in-frame clones and is missing some. The data hold roughly 2,600 clones, with roughly a quarter observed a single time. The material was lung tumor tissue, obtained before any cancer treatment. The receptors come from a male donor at least 60 years old with stage II lung adenocarcinoma.

The table lists this clone with a few counts. The rearrangement links TRBV6-8 to TRBJ1-5; TRBD1 might be the D (5 bases). The V and J ends lost 6 bases and 2 bases respectively, with 11 bases between them. Germline lookup yields CDR1 MNHGY and CDR2 SAAAGT. This CDR3 has 14 amino acids. Here the CDR3 reads CASSRDVRNQPQHF. CDR3 DNA sequence: TGTGCCAGCAGCCGGGACGTACGCAATCAGCCCCAGCATTTT.

This sequence joins TRBV28 and TRBJ2-1; 11 nucleotides line up with TRBD2. V was clipped by 3 bases and J by 4 bases; unmatched bases: 14. Per germline, CDR1 MDHEN and CDR2 SYDVKM. There are 19 residues in the CDR3. CDR3 loop: CASSFLGSGRAGYYNEQFF. The DNA of the CDR3 is TGTGCCAGCAGTTTTCTAGGTAGCGGGAGGGCAGGCTATTACAATGAGCAGTTCTTC.

This clone was counted only a few times. CDR3: CATSKSREVYGYTF. The CDR3 region has the DNA TGTGCCACCAGCAAGTCCCGGGAGGTCTATGGCTACACCTTC. The chain combines TRBV15 with TRBJ1-2; D is unresolved. The CDR3 spans 14 residues. The V end was cut by 4 bases, the J end by 4 bases, with 13 bases between. Germline assignment: CDR1 LNHNV and CDR2 YYDKDF (reference sequence).

The gene calls are TRBV29-1 and TRBJ1-4; a weak D match, TRBD1 (6 bases). CDR3 length: 13 amino acids. V was shortened by 7 bases and J by 8 bases, with 17 bases between the two germline ends. Germline CDR1 reads SQVTM; CDR2 reads ANQGSEA. The chain's CDR3 is CSASAGATEKLFF. The CDR3, as DNA: TGCAGCGCTAGCGCGGGGGCCACCGAAAAACTGTTTTTT.

The CDR3 region is CASSVRQGPYEQYF. DNA of the CDR3: TGTGCCAGTAGTGTTAGACAGGGCCCCTACGAGCAGTACTTC. The chain employs TRBV19 and TRBJ2-7, with TRBD1 matching over 7 bases. The CDR3 is made up of 14 amino acids. V was clipped by 5 bases and J by 2 bases; unmatched bases: 6. Germline V gene sequence: CDR1 LNHDA, CDR2 SQIVND (reference sequence).